This T cell receptor beta chain was identified in a study of identical twins. This clonotype occurred a few times. The antigen is not known. With template switching, a universal primer site was added, and the cDNA carried unique molecular identifiers. TCRdb processed the 5' RACE reads anew with MiXCR; each CDR3 protein has one entry. The profile shows about 300,000 distinct CDR3 sequences, roughly an eighth of them singletons. V dropped 3 bases and J dropped 4 bases, with 7 bases sitting between them. This CDR3 is built from 13 residues. The germline V gene encodes CDR1 MNHEY and CDR2 SMNVEV (reference sequence). Points from the study as a whole: Not following the same donors, the study drew its conclusions from cross-sectional statistical analysis.

A further study also used this sample, focusing on yellow fever vaccine responses in identical twins.

This sequence originates from a young woman in good health. The sequencing input was CD8+ T cells sorted from blood. The V and J genes are TRBV27 and TRBJ2-1; D not resolved. CDR3 protein: CASSLREYNEQFF. DNA for the CDR3: TGTGCCAGCAGTTTGCGAGAATACAATGAGCAGTTCTTC.